This T cell receptor beta chain was sequenced for a study of blood T cell repertoires in COVID-19. About the study: Samples came from the United States, Italy and Spain, spanning acute and convalescent COVID-19. T cells, B-cell-depleted T cells, or PBMCs supplied cDNA or gDNA.

Between the trimmed V and J ends, which lost 4 bases and 4 bases, there was a span of 17 bases. Germline values: CDR1 SGHRS, CDR2 YFSETQ. CDR3 length equals 16 residues. As handled by the study authors: From reference gene primer amplification, estimates of nucleated cell counts were derived. Measured with immunoSEQ multiplex PCR; TCRdb has only the in-frame clones, and not every one. That table gives V, J and clone size, and the DNA gave D and trimming. The table records 25,000 to 35,000 clones, 81% of them present only once. The origin of this receptor is a woman aged 60-75 years with acute or convalescent COVID-19. The sequencing sample was made of peripheral blood. The gene calls are TRBV5-1 and TRBJ1-4; D call uncertain. The CDR3 DNA reads as TGCGCCAGCAGCCTTCGAGGTAGTGGGTATAATGAAAAACTGTTTTTT. This gives the protein CASSLRGSGYNEKLFF. The full variable domain, its missing parts supplied by reference TRBV5-1 and TRBJ1-4, is KAGVTQTPRYLIKTRGQQVTLSCSPISGHRSVSWYQQTPGQGLQFLFEYFSETQRNKGNFPGRFSGRQFSNSRSEMNVSTLELGDSALYLCASSLRGSGYNEKLFFGSGTQLSVL.